This TCR beta chain emerged from a study of blood T cell repertoires in COVID-19. The protocol was immunoSEQ multiplex PCR, while the TCRdb copy is restricted to in-frame clones and leaves out a portion. The repertoire holds approximately 120,000 clones, with roughly 89% as singletons. Germline V gene lookup returns CDR1 SGHRS and CDR2 YFSETQ. The CDR3 is 13 amino acids. V gave up 3 bases and J gave up 4 bases; unmatched junction bases: 1. This clonotype was obtained from a human donor with acute or convalescent COVID-19. The donor label of this sample is uncertain. Sequencing input: peripheral blood. The rearrangement uses TRBV5-1 and TRBJ1-5, with 7 nucleotides matching TRBD1. The CDR3 region has the DNA TGCGCCAGCAGCTCACAGGGGAATCAGCCCCAGCATTTT. It encodes CASSSQGNQPQHF.